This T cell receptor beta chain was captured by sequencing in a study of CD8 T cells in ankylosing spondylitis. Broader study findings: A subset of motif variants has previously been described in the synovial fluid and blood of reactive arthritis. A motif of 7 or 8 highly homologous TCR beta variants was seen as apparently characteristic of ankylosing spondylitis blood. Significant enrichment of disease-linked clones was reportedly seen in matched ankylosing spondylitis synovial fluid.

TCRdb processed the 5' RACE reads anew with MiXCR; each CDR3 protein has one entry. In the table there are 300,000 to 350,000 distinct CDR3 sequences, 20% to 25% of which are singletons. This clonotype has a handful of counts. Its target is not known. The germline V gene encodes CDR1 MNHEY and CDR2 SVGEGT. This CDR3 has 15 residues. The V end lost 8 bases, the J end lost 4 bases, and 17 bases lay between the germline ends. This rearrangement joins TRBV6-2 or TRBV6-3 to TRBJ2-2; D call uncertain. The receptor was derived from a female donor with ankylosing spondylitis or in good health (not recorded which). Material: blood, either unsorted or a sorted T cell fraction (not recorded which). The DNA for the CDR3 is TGTGCCAGCCGATCCTTGGGGATAGGCACCGGGGAGCTGTTTTTT. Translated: CASRSLGIGTGELFF.